This T cell receptor (beta chain) is from a study of blood T cell repertoires in COVID-19. In the study overall: In each case, the material was cDNA or gDNA derived from T cells, B-cell-depleted T cells, or PBMCs.

This CDR3 comprises 17 residues. V shed 3 bases and J 2 bases; nucleotides not matched to a gene: 7. Per the germline V gene, CDR1 is SEHNR and CDR2 is FQNEAQ (reference sequence). This table comes from immunoSEQ multiplex PCR, and its TCRdb copy is limited to in-frame clones, with some not included. The table has roughly 200,000 clones, about nine tenths seen once. The source is a man aged 35 to 55 with acute or convalescent COVID-19. The chain combines TRBV7-9 with TRBJ2-3; 11 nucleotides agree with TRBD2. Material for sequencing was peripheral blood. The DNA for the CDR3 is TGTGCCAGCAGCTTCCCAGAGACTAGCGGGGTCACAGATACGCAGTATTTT. Amino acids: CASSFPETSGVTDTQYF.